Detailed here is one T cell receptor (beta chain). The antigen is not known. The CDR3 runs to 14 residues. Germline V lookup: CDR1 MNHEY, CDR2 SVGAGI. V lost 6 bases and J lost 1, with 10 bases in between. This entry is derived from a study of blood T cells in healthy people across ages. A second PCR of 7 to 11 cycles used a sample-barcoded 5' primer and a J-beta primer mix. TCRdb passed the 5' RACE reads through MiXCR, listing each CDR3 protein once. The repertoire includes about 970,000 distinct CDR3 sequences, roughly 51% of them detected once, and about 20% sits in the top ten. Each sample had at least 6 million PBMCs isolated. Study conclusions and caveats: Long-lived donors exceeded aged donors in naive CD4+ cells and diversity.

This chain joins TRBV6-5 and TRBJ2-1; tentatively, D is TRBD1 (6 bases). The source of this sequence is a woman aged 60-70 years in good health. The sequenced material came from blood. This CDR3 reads CASRIRGSYNEQFF. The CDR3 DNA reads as TGTGCCAGCAGAATAAGGGGGTCCTACAATGAGCAGTTCTTC.